These 3 T cell receptor beta chains originate from one sample sequenced in a study of T cell responses to AZD1222 COVID-19 vaccine. Assay used: immunoSEQ multiplex PCR; TCRdb lists only in-frame clones, some missing. The sample shows over 85,000 clones, approximately 94% of them seen only once. The sequences come from peripheral blood, collected 28 days after the second AZD1222 dose. Every receptor here comes from an adult who received the AZD1222 COVID-19 vaccine.

J is TRBJ1-4 and V is TRBV2; D is uncertain. The germline V gene encodes CDR1 SNHLY and CDR2 FYNNEI. The V end lost 7 bases, the J end lost 4 bases, and 16 bases lay between the germline ends. This CDR3 comprises 15 residues. DNA for the CDR3: TGTGCCAGCAAAGGGCCCCGCCGAATTAATGAAAAACTGTTTTTT. Residues: CASKGPRRINEKLFF.

The gene calls are TRBV11-3 and TRBJ2-1; D is ambiguous. This CDR3 has 13 amino acids. CDR1 is SGHNT and CDR2 is YENEEA in the germline V gene. The ends were cut back, 3 bases at V and 4 bases at J, with 7 bases in the middle. CDR3: CASSLVSYNEQFF. The CDR3 DNA reads TGTGCCAGCAGCTTGGTCAGTTACAATGAGCAGTTCTTC.

This clone showed up just a few times. The chain employs TRBV3-1 (or the pseudogene TRBV3-2) and TRBJ1-3; D might be TRBD1 (6 bases). The V end was cut by 1 base, the J end by 2 bases, with 12 bases between. CDR1 and CDR2 (germline): LGHDT, YNNKEL (reference sequence). The CDR3 runs to 16 residues. The CDR3 sequence: CASSQVGGLPGNTIYF. CDR3 nucleotides: TGTGCCAGCAGCCAAGTGGGGGGGCTTCCTGGAAACACCATATATTTT.